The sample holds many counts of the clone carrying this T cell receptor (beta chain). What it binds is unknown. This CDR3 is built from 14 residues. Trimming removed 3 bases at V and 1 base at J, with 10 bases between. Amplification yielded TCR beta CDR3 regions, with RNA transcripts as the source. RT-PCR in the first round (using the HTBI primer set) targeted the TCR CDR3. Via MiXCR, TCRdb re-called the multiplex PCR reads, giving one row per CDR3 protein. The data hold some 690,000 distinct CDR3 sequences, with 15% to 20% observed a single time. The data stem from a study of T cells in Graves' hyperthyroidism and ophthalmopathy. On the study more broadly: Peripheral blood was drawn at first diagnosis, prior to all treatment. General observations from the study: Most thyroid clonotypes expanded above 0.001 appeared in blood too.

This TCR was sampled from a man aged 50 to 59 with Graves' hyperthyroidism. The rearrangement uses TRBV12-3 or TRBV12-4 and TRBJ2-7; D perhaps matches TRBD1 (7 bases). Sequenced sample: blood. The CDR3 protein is CASSFQGGSYEQYF. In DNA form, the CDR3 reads TGTGCCAGCAGTTTTCAGGGGGGTTCCTACGAGCAGTACTTC.